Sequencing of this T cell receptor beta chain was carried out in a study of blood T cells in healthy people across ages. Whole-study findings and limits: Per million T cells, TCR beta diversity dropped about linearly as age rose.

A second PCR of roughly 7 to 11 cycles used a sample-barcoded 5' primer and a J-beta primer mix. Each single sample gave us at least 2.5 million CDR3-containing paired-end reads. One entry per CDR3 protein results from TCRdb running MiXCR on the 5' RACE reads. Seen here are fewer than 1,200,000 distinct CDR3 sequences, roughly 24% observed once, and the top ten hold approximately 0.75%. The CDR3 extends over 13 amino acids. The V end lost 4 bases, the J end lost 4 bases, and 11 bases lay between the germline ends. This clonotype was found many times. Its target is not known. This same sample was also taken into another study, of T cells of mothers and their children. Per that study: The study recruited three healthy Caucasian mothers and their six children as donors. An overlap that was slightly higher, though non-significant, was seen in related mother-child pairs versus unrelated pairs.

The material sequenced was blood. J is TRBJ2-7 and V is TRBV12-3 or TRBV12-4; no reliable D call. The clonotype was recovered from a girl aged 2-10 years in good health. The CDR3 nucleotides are TGTGCCAGCAGTTCCGCCCTCGCGTACGAGCAGTACTTC. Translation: CASSSALAYEQYF.